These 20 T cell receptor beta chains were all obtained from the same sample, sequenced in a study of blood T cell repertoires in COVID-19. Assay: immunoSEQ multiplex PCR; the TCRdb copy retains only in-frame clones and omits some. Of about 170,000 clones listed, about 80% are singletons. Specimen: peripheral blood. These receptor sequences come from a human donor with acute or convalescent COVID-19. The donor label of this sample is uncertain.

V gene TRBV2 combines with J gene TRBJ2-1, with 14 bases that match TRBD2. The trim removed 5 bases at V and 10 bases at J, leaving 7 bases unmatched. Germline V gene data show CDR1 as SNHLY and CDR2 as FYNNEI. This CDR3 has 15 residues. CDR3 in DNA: TGTGCCAGCAGTCTGGGACTAGCGGGAGCCAGGGAGCAGTTCTTC. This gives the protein CASSLGLAGAREQFF.

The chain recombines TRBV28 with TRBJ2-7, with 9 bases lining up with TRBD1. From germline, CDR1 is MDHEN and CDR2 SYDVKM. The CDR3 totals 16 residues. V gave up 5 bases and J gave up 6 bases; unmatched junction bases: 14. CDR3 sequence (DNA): TGTGCCAGCAGTACGATAGGGACAGGGAAAAGGCGCGAGCAGTACTTC. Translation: CASSTIGTGKRREQYF.

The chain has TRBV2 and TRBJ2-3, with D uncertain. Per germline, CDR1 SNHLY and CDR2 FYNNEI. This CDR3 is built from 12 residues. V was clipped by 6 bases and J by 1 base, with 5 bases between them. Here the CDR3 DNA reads TGTGCCAGCAGCCGGGGCACAGATACGCAGTATTTT. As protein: CASSRGTDTQYF.

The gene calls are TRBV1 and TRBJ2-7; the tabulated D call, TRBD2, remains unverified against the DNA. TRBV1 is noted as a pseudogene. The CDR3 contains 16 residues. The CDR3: CTSVPQRDGRINEQYF. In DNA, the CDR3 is TGCACCAGCGTCCCTCAGCGAGACGGGAGAATCAACGAGCAGTACTTC.

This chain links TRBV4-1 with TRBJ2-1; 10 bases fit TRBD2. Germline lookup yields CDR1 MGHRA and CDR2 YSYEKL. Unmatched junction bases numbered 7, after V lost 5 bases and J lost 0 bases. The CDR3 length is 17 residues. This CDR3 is CASSYGLAVSSYNEQFF. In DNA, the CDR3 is TGCGCCAGCAGCTACGGACTAGCGGTCAGCTCCTACAATGAGCAGTTCTTC.

CDR3 bases: TGTGCCAGCAGTTTACAGGGCGGTTTGGTGCAGTTCTTC. Its translation is CASSLQGGLVQFF. The V and J genes are TRBV28 and TRBJ2-1, with a tentative D call TRBD1 (5 bases). V gave up 2 bases and J gave up 12 bases, with 14 bases separating them. The V gene's germline CDR1 is MDHEN and CDR2 SYDVKM. The CDR3 loop spans 13 amino acids.

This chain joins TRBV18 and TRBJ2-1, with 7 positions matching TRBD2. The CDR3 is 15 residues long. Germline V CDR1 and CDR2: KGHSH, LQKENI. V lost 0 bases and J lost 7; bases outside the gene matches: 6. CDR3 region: CASSPPSGNRNEQFF. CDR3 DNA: TGTGCCAGCTCACCACCGAGCGGGAATAGAAATGAGCAGTTCTTC.

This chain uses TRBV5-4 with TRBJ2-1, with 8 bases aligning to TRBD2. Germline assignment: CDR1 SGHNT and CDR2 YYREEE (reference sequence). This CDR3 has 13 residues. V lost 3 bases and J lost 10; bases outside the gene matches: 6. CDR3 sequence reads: CASSSEPGGEQFF. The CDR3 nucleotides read TGTGCCAGCAGCTCAGAGCCGGGGGGGGAGCAGTTCTTC.

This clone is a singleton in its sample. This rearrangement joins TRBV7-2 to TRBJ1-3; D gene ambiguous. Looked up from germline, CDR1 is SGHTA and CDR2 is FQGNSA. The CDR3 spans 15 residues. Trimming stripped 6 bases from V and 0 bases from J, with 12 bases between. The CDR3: CASSFARTSGNTIYF. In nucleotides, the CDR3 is TGTGCCAGCAGTTTTGCTAGAACCTCTGGAAACACCATATATTTT.

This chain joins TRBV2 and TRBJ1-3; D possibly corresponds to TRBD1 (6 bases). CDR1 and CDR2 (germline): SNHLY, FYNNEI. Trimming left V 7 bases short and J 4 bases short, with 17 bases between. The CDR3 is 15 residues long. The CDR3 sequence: CASILDGGLGNTIYF. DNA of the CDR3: TGTGCCAGCATTCTCGACGGGGGGCTCGGAAACACCATATATTTT.

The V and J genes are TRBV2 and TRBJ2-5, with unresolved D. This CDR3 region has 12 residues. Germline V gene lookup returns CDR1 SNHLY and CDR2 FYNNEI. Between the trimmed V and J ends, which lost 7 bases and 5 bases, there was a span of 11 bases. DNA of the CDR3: TGTGCCAGCACCGAATCCAGGGAGACCCAGTACTTC. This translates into CASTESRETQYF.

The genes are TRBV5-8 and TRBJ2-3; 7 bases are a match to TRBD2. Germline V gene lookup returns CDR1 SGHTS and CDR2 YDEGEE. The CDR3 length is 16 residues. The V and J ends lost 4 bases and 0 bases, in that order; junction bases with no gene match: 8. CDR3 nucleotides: TGTGCCAGCAGCCGGGCGGTTAGCGGGAGCACAGATACGCAGTATTTT. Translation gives CASSRAVSGSTDTQYF. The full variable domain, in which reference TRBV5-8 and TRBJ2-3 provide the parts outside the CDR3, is EAGVTQSPTHLIKTRGQQATLRCSPISGHTSVYWYQQALGLGLQFLLWYDEGEERNRGNFPPRFSGRQFPNYSSELNVNALELEDSALYLCASSRAVSGSTDTQYFGPGTRLTVL.

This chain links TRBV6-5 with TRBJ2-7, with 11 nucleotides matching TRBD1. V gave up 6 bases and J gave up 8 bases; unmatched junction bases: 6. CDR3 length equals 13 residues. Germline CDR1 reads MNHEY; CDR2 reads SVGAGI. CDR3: CASRGTGGSQQYF. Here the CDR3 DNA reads TGTGCCAGCAGAGGGACAGGGGGTTCCCAGCAGTACTTC.

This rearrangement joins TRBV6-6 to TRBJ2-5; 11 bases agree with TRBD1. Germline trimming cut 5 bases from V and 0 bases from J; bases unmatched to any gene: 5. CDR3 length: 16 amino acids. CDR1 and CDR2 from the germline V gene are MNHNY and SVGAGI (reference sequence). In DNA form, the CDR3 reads TGTGCCAGCAGTCCGGGACAGGGGGGGTACCAAGAGACCCAGTACTTC. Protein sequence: CASSPGQGGYQETQYF.

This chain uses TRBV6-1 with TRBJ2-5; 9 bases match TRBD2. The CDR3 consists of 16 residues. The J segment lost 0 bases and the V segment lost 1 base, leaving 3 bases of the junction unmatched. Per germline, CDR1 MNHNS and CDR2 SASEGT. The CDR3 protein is CASSEVLAGYQETQYF. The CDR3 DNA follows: TGTGCCAGCAGTGAAGTTCTAGCGGGGTACCAAGAGACCCAGTACTTC.

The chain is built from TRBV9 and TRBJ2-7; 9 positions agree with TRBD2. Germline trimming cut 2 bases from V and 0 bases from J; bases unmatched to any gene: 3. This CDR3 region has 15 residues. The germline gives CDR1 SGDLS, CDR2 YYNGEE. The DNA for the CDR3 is TGTGCCAGCAGCGTTAGCGGGGGCAACTCCTACGAGCAGTACTTC. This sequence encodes CASSVSGGNSYEQYF.

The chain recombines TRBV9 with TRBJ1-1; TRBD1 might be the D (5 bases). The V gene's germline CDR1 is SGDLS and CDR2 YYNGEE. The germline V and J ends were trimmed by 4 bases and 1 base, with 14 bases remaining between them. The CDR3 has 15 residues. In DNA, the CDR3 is TGTGCCAGCAGCCCACGGCACGGGGGGAACACTGAAGCTTTCTTT. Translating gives CASSPRHGGNTEAFF.

The CDR3 region has the DNA TGTGCCAGTAGTGCCATGACAGGGGTTGGAGAGACCCAGTACTTC. The encoded protein is CASSAMTGVGETQYF. This sequence joins TRBV19 and TRBJ2-5, with 8 bases that match TRBD1. V trimming: 5 bases; J trimming: 4 bases; junction bases outside the gene matches: 9. Germline V lookup: CDR1 LNHDA, CDR2 SQIVND (reference sequence). This CDR3 is built from 15 residues.

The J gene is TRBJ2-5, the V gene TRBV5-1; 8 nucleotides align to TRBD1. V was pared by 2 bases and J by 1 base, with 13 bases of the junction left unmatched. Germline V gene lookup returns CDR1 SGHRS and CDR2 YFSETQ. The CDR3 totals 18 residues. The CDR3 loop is CASSLGQGSWQFQETQYF. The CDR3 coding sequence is TGCGCCAGCAGCTTAGGACAGGGCTCCTGGCAATTCCAAGAGACCCAGTACTTC.

This CDR3 is CASSLSNPGLGGYTF. In DNA, the CDR3 is TGTGCCAGCAGTTTGAGTAACCCCGGACTGGGTGGCTACACCTTC. This chain connects TRBV28 to TRBJ1-2, with D uncertain. The V end was cut by 3 bases, the J end by 7 bases, with 18 bases between. The CDR3 is 15 amino acids. CDR1 and CDR2 (germline): MDHEN, SYDVKM.